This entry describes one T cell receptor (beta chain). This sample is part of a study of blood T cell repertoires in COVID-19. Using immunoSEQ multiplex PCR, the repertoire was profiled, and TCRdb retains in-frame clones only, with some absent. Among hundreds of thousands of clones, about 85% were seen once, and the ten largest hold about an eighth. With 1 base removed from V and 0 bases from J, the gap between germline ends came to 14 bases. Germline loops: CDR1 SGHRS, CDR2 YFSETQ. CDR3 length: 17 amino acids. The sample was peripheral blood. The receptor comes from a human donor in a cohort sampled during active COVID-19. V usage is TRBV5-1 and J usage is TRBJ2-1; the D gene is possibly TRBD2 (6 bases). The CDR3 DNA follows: TGCGCCAGCAGCTTGTTCCTAATCGGGAGCTCCTACAATGAGCAGTTCTTC. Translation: CASSLFLIGSSYNEQFF.